The 16 T cell receptor beta chains reported below all come from one sample, sequenced in a study of CD8+ T cells in alopecia areata. It was cDNA, reverse transcribed from extracted RNA, that served as the sequencing template. TCRdb's copy holds only in-frame clones and misses some; the assay was immunoSEQ multiplex PCR. The table has 30,000 to 45,000 clones, around 50% seen once; the top ten hold more than 1.5%. CD25+CD127- cells were sorted from CD4+ cells in a few patients. Sequenced: CD4+ Tregs sorted from blood. The receptors derive from a human donor with alopecia areata.

The chain is built from TRBV4-3 and TRBJ2-3, with D maybe TRBD2 (6 bases). Germline V gives CDR1 LGHNA, CDR2 YSLEER. Trimming left V 0 bases short and J 4 bases short, with 11 bases between. CDR3 size: 15 residues. DNA of the CDR3: TGCGCCAGCAGCCAAGATCCGGCTAGCGCAGATACGCAGTATTTT. This codes for CASSQDPASADTQYF.

This clone was counted between two and nine times. This chain joins TRBV29-1 and TRBJ1-1; D remains unclear. CDR3 length: 12 amino acids. V was clipped by 4 bases and J by 0 bases, with 6 bases between them. CDR1 is SQVTM and CDR2 is ANQGSEA in the germline V gene. The CDR3 nucleotides read TGCAGCGTTGCCAAGGTGAACACTGAAGCTTTCTTT. Protein product: CSVAKVNTEAFF.

The chain recombines TRBV5-1 with TRBJ2-2; D perhaps matches TRBD1 (6 bases). Germline-derived CDR1 and CDR2 are SGHRS and YFSETQ. The CDR3 has 14 amino acids. The germline V and J ends were trimmed by 7 bases and 0 bases, with 10 bases remaining between them. The CDR3 DNA reads TGCGCCAGCGCTGGGACAACGAACACCGGGGAGCTGTTTTTT. It encodes CASAGTTNTGELFF.

This clone is a singleton in its sample. CDR3 nucleotides: TGTGCCAGCAGCGTAGACTGGTCAGGTCTTGGCTACACCTTC. As protein: CASSVDWSGLGYTF. This chain links TRBV9 with TRBJ1-2; D ambiguous. There are 14 residues in the CDR3. Deletions cut 0 bases from V and 7 bases from J, with 13 bases between. Per the germline V gene, CDR1 is SGDLS and CDR2 is YYNGEE.

The genes are TRBV29-1 and TRBJ1-1; possible D gene TRBD1, 5 bases. The CDR3 covers 13 residues. V lost 7 bases, J lost 4 bases, and 16 bases lay in between. Per germline, CDR1 SQVTM and CDR2 ANQGSEA. CDR3 in amino acids: CSALIGGGTEAFF. CDR3 coding DNA: TGCAGCGCTCTAATCGGGGGAGGCACTGAAGCTTTCTTT.

V is TRBV5-4 and J is TRBJ2-7; D uncertain. V gave up 0 bases and J gave up 0 bases, with 7 bases separating them. In germline, CDR1 is SGHNT, CDR2 YYREEE (reference sequence). CDR3 length equals 14 residues. This CDR3 reads CASSLDISSYEQYF. The CDR3 nucleotides read TGTGCCAGCAGCTTGGACATCAGCTCCTACGAGCAGTACTTC.

This chain connects TRBV29-1 to TRBJ2-5; D may be TRBD2 (5 bases). V was pared by 3 bases and J by 1 base, with 9 bases between. Germline V gives CDR1 SQVTM, CDR2 ANQGSEA. The CDR3 loop spans 13 amino acids. The CDR3 here is CSVDSGFQETQYF. The CDR3 region has the DNA TGCAGCGTTGATTCGGGATTCCAAGAGACCCAGTACTTC.

The chain carries TRBV6-1 and TRBJ1-2, with D perhaps TRBD1 (5 bases). The CDR3 totals 12 residues. The germline V gene encodes CDR1 MNHNS and CDR2 SASEGT. V lost 5 bases and J 8 bases, leaving 12 bases between the germline ends. CDR3 nucleotides: TGTGCCAGCAGTCTGGGGGAGCAAGGCTACACCTTC. This encodes CASSLGEQGYTF.

This clone was picked up a small number of times. The chain carries TRBV4-3 and TRBJ1-2; D is perhaps TRBD1 (5 bases). The V gene's germline CDR1 is LGHNA and CDR2 YSLEER. Trimming took 3 bases from V and 8 from J, leaving 16 bases between them. The CDR3 contains 14 residues. Here the CDR3 DNA reads TGCGCCAGCAGCCAGGCAACAGGATCGCGCGGCTACACCTTC. The encoded protein is CASSQATGSRGYTF.

This clone qualifies as medium-sized. The CDR3 DNA is TGTGCCTGGAACCCGGGGGTGGGCAATGAGCAGTTCTTC. It specifies CAWNPGVGNEQFF. The rearrangement uses TRBV30 and TRBJ2-1, with a weak D call TRBD2 (6 bases). The germline V gene has CDR1 GTSNPN and CDR2 SVGIG (reference sequence). The CDR3 spans 13 residues. The V gene lost 4 bases and the J gene lost 6 bases, with 13 bases spanning the gap.

The chain joins TRBV5-1 to TRBJ1-1; no firm D call. From germline, CDR1 is SGHRS and CDR2 YFSETQ. The CDR3 has 13 residues. V was clipped by 1 base and J by 1 base, with 5 bases between them. CDR3 region: CASSLPGNTEAFF. The CDR3 DNA sequence: TGCGCCAGCAGCTTGCCCGGGAACACTGAAGCTTTCTTT.

The CDR3 region has the DNA TGTGCCAGCAGGGATACGACAGGGATCGGGGAGCTGTTTTTT. Its translation: CASRDTTGIGELFF. This chain uses TRBV28 with TRBJ2-2; 7 bases fit TRBD1. J was trimmed by 7 bases and V by 6 bases; bases with no gene match: 8. There are 14 residues in the CDR3. Per the germline V gene, CDR1 is MDHEN and CDR2 is SYDVKM.

The chain has TRBV7-2 and TRBJ1-2; the D gene is possibly TRBD1 (5 bases). This CDR3 is built from 15 residues. Trimming stripped 2 bases from V and 4 bases from J, with 14 bases between. CDR1 SGHTA and CDR2 FQGNSA come from the germline V gene. The CDR3 nucleotides read TGTGCCAGCAGCTTATCTGACAGCGCCCGCTATGGCTACACCTTC. Encoded protein: CASSLSDSARYGYTF.

The chain carries TRBV4-2 and TRBJ2-6; the D gene is possibly TRBD1 (6 bases). CDR3 length equals 17 residues. Trimming pared 4 bases from V and 1 base from J, leaving 14 bases between. CDR1 LGHNA and CDR2 YNFKEQ come from the germline V gene. The CDR3 DNA follows: TGTGCCAGCAGCCCGGGGACACGGACTTCTGGGGCCAACGTCCTGACTTTC. It translates to CASSPGTRTSGANVLTF.

The chain has TRBV6-5 and TRBJ2-7, with D unclear. Germline-derived CDR1 and CDR2 are MNHEY and SVGAGI. V shed 2 bases and J shed 6 bases, with 14 bases lying between them. This CDR3 contains 14 residues. CDR3 in DNA: TGTGCCAGCAGTTACACCCCCTGGGATAGCGAGCAGTACTTC. Translation gives CASSYTPWDSEQYF.

To note about this clone: One end of the junction is discordant with germline, which a read error may explain. The CDR3 nucleotides are TGTGCCAGCAGCTACTGGGGACAGGGAGCTTTCTTT. This translates into CASSYWGQGAFF. This chain connects TRBV6-5 to TRBJ1-1, with 9 bases lining up with TRBD1. The CDR3 is 12 residues long. Germline assignment: CDR1 MNHEY and CDR2 SVGAGI.